A single sample gave rise to the 13 T cell receptor beta chains below, sequenced in a study of T cells in Graves' hyperthyroidism and ophthalmopathy. The CDR3 regions of TCR beta were amplified from RNA transcripts. HTBI primers were the set used in a first-round RT-PCR of the TCR CDR3. TCRdb independently ran MiXCR on the multiplex PCR reads; one entry per CDR3 protein. Found here are fewer than 800,000 distinct CDR3 sequences, 16% of them singletons; the top ten hold 8.4%. Sequencing input: blood. The source of these receptors is a man aged 18-30 years with Graves' hyperthyroidism.

This clonotype appeared many times. The V gene is TRBV12-3 or TRBV12-4, the J gene TRBJ1-4; the D is unclear. The germline V and J ends were trimmed by 6 bases and 6 bases, with 20 bases remaining between them. CDR3 length: 16 amino acids. This CDR3 reads CASSPWQEPSYEKLFF. DNA for the CDR3: TGTGCCAGCAGCCCCTGGCAGGAGCCGTCCTATGAAAAACTGTTTTTT.

This clonotype was detected many times. The chain couples TRBV6-1 to TRBJ1-1; no firm D call. Trimming stripped 8 bases from V and 1 base from J, with 11 bases between. The germline V gene has CDR1 MNHNS and CDR2 SASEGT. The CDR3 runs 13 residues. CDR3 protein: CASLFRENTEAFF. In DNA form, the CDR3 reads TGTGCCAGCCTCTTTAGGGAGAACACTGAAGCTTTCTTT.

Note on this clonotype: A much larger clonotype is one base distant, so this may be a read error. The chain recombines TRBV2 with TRBJ2-2; 14 bases are a match to TRBD2. This CDR3 has 17 residues. The V segment lost 6 bases and the J segment 5 bases; nucleotides outside the gene matches: 8. Germline V gives CDR1 SNHLY, CDR2 FYNNEI. The CDR3 spells CASSGTSGREGTGELFF. CDR3 DNA sequence: TGTGCCAGCAGCGGGACTAGCGGGAGAGAAGGGACCGGGGAGCTGTTTTTT. The full variable domain, completed using reference TRBV2 and TRBJ2-2, is EPEVTQTPSHQVTQMGQEVILRCVPISNHLYFYWYRQILGQKVEFLVSFYNNEISEKSEIFDDQFSVERPDGSNFTLKIRSTKLEDSAMYFCASSGTSGREGTGELFFGEGSRLTVL.

This clonotype showed up many times. The chain carries TRBV15 and TRBJ1-5; D remains unclear. The CDR3 contains 14 residues. The V and J ends lost 1 base and 4 bases respectively, with 8 bases between them. CDR1 is LNHNV, CDR2 YYDKDF, per germline (reference sequence). The CDR3, as DNA: TGTGCCACCAGCAGAGCAGGAGGGAATCAGCCCCAGCATTTT. Protein product: CATSRAGGNQPQHF.

Concerning this clonotype: A much more abundant neighbour one base away suggests this may be a read error. The V and J genes are TRBV9 and TRBJ2-5; D is possibly TRBD1 (6 bases). The DNA end lines up better with TRBJ2-1; the J call may be wrong. The CDR3 runs to 16 residues. In germline, CDR1 is SGDLS, CDR2 YYNGEE. The CDR3 loop reads CASSVSIGASGETQFF. The CDR3 nucleotides read TGTGCCAGCAGCGTATCAATTGGGGCCTCAGGGGAGACCCAGTTCTTC.

V gene TRBV6-1 combines with J gene TRBJ2-3; D gene unclear. The germline V gene encodes CDR1 MNHNS and CDR2 SASEGT. This CDR3 is 13 amino acids long. Trimming removed 2 bases from V and 3 bases from J, with 6 bases in between. CDR3 DNA sequence: TGTGCCAGCAGTGAAACTATAACAGATACGCAGTATTTT. As protein: CASSETITDTQYF.

The chain is built from TRBV30 and TRBJ2-2, with D perhaps matching TRBD1 (6 bases). V gave up 3 bases and J gave up 0 bases, with 11 bases separating them. This CDR3 contains 15 residues. CDR1 is GTSNPN, CDR2 SVGIG, per germline (reference sequence). CDR3 amino acids: CAWSVGTTNTGELFF. CDR3 DNA sequence: TGTGCCTGGAGCGTAGGGACAACGAACACCGGGGAGCTGTTTTTT. The full variable domain, in which reference TRBV30 and TRBJ2-2 provide the parts outside the CDR3, is SQTIHQWPATLVQPVGSPLSLECTVEGTSNPNLYWYRQAAGRGLQLLFYSVGIGQISSEVPQNLSASRPQDRQFILSSKKLLLSDSGFYLCAWSVGTTNTGELFFGEGSRLTVL.

V usage is TRBV20-1 and J usage is TRBJ1-5; D might be TRBD1 (6 bases). The CDR3 is made up of 14 amino acids. CDR1 is DFQATT and CDR2 is SNEGSKA in the germline V gene (reference sequence). V was cut by 3 bases and J by 4 bases, with 13 bases left in between. Here the CDR3 reads CSARGALGNQPQHF. The CDR3 DNA reads TGCAGTGCTAGGGGGGCTTTGGGGAATCAGCCCCAGCATTTT.

This clonotype was observed a few times. The chain employs TRBV2 and TRBJ2-5; D perhaps matches TRBD2 (5 bases). Trimming shortened V by 6 bases and J by 0 bases, and 20 bases separated the two germline ends. Germline V gene data show CDR1 as SNHLY and CDR2 as FYNNEI. The CDR3 extends over 17 amino acids. CDR3 in amino acids: CASRDQEVPGDQETQYF. CDR3 nucleotide sequence: TGTGCCAGCAGGGACCAGGAGGTCCCGGGCGACCAAGAGACCCAGTACTTC.

V gene TRBV12-3 or TRBV12-4 combines with J gene TRBJ2-2; D perhaps matches TRBD2 (6 bases). CDR3 length: 14 residues. V lost 1 base and J lost 5, with 8 bases in between. CDR3 coding DNA: TGTGCCAGCAGTTTAGAGCGGGCGACCGGGGAGCTGTTTTTT. It encodes CASSLERATGELFF.

This chain uses TRBV4-2 with TRBJ1-2; 10 nucleotides line up with TRBD1. Germline V lookup: CDR1 LGHNA, CDR2 YNFKEQ. The CDR3 is 18 residues long. With V trimmed by 0 bases and J by 4 bases, 11 bases remained unmatched. CDR3 sequence (DNA): TGTGCCAGCAGCCAAGAAAGGCAATACCGGGACAGGGGCTATGGCTACACCTTC. Protein product: CASSQERQYRDRGYGYTF.

The chain couples TRBV6-2 or TRBV6-3 to TRBJ1-2; no clear D gene. Germline V gives CDR1 MNHEY, CDR2 SVGEGT. This CDR3 spans 12 amino acids. With 5 bases removed from V and 5 bases from J, the gap between germline ends came to 9 bases. CDR3 coding DNA: TGTGCCAGCAGTCAGATGGCGTATGGCTACACCTTC. Translated, it gives CASSQMAYGYTF.

J is TRBJ2-6 and V is TRBV5-1; D not certain. CDR1 and CDR2 from the germline V gene are SGHRS and YFSETQ. There are 16 residues in the CDR3. Trimming pared 1 base from V and 0 bases from J, leaving 8 bases between. In DNA, the CDR3 is TGCGCCAGCAGCTTGTCCATTGTCTCTGGGGCCAACGTCCTGACTTTC. It codes for CASSLSIVSGANVLTF.